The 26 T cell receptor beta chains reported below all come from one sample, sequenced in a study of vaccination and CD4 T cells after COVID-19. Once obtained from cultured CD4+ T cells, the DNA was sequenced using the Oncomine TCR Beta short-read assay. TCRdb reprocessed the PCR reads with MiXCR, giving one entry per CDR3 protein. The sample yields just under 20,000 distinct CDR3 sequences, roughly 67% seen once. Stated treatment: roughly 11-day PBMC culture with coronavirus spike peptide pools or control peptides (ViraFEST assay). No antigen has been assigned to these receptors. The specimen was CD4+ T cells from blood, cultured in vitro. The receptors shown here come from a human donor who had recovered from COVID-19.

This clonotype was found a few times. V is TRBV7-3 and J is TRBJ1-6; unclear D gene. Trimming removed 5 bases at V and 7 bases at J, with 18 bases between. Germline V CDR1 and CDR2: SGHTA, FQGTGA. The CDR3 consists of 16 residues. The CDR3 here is CASSPRPLTVNSPLHF. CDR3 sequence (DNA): TGTGCCAGCAGCCCCAGGCCACTCACAGTCAATTCACCCCTCCACTTT.

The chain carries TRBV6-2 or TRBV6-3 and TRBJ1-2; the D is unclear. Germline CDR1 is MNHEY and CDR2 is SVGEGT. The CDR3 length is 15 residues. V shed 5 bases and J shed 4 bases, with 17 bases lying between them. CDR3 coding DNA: TGTGCCAGCAGTCAACCCCGGTATGGGAGCTATGGCTACACCTTC. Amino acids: CASSQPRYGSYGYTF.

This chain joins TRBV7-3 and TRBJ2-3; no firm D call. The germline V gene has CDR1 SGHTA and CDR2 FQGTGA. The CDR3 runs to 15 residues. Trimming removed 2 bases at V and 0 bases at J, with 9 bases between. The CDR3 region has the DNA TGTGCCAGCAGCTTATACGGACGTAGCACAGATACGCAGTATTTT. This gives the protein CASSLYGRSTDTQYF.

The CDR3 here is CASRRSLGETQYF. The CDR3 bases are TGTGCCAGCAGGCGGTCCCTAGGGGAGACCCAGTACTTC. This rearrangement joins TRBV28 to TRBJ2-5; D gene unclear. CDR1 and CDR2 from the germline V gene are MDHEN and SYDVKM. CDR3 size: 13 residues. V was shortened by 6 bases and J by 5 bases, with 13 bases between the two germline ends.

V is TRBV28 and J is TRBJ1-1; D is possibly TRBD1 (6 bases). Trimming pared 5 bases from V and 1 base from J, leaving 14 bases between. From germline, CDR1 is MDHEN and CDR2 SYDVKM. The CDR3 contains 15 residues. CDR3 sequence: CASSPRTARNTEAFF. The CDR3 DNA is TGTGCCAGCAGTCCCCGGACAGCCAGGAACACTGAAGCTTTCTTT.

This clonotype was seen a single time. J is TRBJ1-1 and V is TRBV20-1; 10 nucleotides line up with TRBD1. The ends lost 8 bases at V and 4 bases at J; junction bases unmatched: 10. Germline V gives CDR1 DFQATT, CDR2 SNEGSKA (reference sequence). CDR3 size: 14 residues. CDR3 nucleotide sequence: TGCAGTCCCGGGACAGGGGTTTTCATCACTGAAGCTTTCTTT. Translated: CSPGTGVFITEAFF.

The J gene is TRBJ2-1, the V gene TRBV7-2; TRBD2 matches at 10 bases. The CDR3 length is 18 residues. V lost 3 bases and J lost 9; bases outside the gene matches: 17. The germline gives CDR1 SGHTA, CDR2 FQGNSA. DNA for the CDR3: TGTGCCAGCAGCTTGCCTGATCTAGCGGGAGACGACTCGGGTGAGCAGTTCTTC. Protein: CASSLPDLAGDDSGEQFF. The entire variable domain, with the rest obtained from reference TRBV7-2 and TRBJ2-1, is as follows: GAGVSQSPSNKVTEKGKDVELRCDPISGHTALYWYRQSLGQGLEFLIYFQGNSAPDKSGLPSDRFSAERTGGSVSTLTIQRTQQEDSAVYLCASSLPDLAGDDSGEQFFGPGTRLTVL.

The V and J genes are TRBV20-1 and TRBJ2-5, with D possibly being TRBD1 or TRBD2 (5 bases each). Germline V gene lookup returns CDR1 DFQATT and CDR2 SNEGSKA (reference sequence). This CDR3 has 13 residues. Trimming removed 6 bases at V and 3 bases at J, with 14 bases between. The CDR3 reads CSAPGTAKETQYF. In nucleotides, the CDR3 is TGCAGTGCCCCGGGGACCGCAAAAGAGACCCAGTACTTC.

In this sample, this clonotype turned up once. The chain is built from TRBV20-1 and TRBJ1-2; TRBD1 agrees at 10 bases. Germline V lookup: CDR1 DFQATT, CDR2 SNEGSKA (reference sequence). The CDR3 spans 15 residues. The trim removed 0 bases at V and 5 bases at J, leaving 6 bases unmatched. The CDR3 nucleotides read TGCAGTGCTAGAGAAGGGACAGGGGCGGGATATGGCTACACCTTC. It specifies CSAREGTGAGYGYTF.

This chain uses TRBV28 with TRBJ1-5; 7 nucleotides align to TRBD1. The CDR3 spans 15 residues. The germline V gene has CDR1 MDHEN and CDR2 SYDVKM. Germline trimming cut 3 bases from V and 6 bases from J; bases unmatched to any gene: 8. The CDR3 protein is CASSLLTGVAQPQHF. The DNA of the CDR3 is TGTGCCAGCAGTTTGCTCACAGGGGTAGCTCAGCCCCAGCATTTT.

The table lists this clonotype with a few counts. DNA for the CDR3: TGTGCCAGCAGTCGGGAGTTCTTTGGCTACACCTTC. Amino acid sequence: CASSREFFGYTF. This chain joins TRBV25-1 and TRBJ1-2; D gene ambiguous. Germline CDR1 is MGHDK and CDR2 is SYGVNS. V was cut by 5 bases and J by 7 bases, with 11 bases left in between. The CDR3 consists of 12 residues.

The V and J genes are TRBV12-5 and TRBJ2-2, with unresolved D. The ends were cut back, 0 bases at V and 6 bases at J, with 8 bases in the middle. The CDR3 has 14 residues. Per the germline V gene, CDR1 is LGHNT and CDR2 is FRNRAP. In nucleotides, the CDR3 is TGTGCTAGTGGTTTGGTACCTTTCCCCGGGGAGCTGTTTTTT. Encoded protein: CASGLVPFPGELFF.

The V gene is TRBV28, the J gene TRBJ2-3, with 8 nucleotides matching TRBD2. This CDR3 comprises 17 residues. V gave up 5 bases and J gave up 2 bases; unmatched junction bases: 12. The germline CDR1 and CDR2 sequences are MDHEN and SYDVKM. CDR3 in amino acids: CASSPRPTSANTDTQYF. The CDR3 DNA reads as TGTGCCAGCAGTCCACGGCCGACTAGCGCTAACACAGATACGCAGTATTTT.

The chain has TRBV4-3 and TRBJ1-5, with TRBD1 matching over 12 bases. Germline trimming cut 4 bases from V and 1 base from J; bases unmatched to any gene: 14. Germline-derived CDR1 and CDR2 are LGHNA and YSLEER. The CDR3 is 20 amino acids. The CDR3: CASSPSWGDRGRLSNQPQHF. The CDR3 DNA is TGCGCCAGCAGCCCTTCTTGGGGGGACAGGGGGCGCTTGAGCAATCAGCCCCAGCATTTT.

CDR3 nucleotide sequence: TGCAGCCCGTCGACAGCAAGCTTCCCGAATCAGCCCCAGCATTTT. This gives the protein CSPSTASFPNQPQHF. The chain is built from TRBV20-1 and TRBJ1-5; possibly TRBD1 for D (5 bases). The CDR3 spans 15 residues. CDR1 is DFQATT, CDR2 SNEGSKA, per germline (reference sequence).

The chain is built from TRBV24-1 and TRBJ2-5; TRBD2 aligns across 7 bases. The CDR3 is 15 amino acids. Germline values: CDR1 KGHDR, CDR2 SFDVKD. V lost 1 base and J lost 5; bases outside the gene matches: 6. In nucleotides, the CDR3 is TGTGCCACCAGTGATTTCGGGATCGGGGGGGAGACCCAGTACTTC. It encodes CATSDFGIGGETQYF.

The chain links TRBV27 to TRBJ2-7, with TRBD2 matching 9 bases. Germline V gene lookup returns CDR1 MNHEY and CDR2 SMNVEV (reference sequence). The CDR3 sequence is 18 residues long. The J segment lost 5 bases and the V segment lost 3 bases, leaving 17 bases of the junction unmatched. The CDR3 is CASSLQPRTGTSWHEQYF. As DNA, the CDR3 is TGTGCCAGCAGTTTGCAGCCGCGCACCGGGACTAGCTGGCACGAGCAGTACTTC.

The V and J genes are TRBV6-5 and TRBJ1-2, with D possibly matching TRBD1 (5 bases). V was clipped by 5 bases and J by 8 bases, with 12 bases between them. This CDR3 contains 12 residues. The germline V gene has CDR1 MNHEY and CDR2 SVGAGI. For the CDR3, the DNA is TGTGCCAGCAGTAACTGGGGCAGGGGCTACACCTTC. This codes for CASSNWGRGYTF.

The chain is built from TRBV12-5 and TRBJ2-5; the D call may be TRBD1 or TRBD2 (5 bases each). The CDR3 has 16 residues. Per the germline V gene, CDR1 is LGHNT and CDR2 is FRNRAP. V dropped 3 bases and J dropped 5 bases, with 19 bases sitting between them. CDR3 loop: CASGFKGPPGRETQYF. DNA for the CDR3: TGTGCTAGTGGTTTTAAGGGACCGCCCGGGCGTGAGACCCAGTACTTC. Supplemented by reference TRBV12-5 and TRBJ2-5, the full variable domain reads DARVTQTPRHKVTEMGQEVTMRCQPILGHNTVFWYRQTMMQGLELLAYFRNRAPLDDSGMPKDRFSAEMPDATLATLKIQPSEPRDSAVYFCASGFKGPPGRETQYFGPGTRLLVL.

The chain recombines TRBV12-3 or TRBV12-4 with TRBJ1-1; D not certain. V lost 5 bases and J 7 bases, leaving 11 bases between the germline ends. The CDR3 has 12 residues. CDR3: CASSPDYFEAFF. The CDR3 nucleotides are TGTGCCAGCAGTCCGGACTATTTTGAAGCTTTCTTT.

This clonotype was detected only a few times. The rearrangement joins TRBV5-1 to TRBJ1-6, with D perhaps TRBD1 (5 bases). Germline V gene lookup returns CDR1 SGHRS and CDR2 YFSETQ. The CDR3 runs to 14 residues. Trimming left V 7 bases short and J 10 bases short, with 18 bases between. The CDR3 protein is CASFDRAIGSPLHF. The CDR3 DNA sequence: TGCGCCAGCTTTGACAGAGCCATTGGATCACCCCTCCACTTT.

The CDR3 DNA sequence: TGTGCCAGCACCGTCCTGGGCAGGGGGTATGGCTACACCTTC. This sequence encodes CASTVLGRGYGYTF. The rearrangement links TRBV28 to TRBJ1-2, with TRBD1 matching over 7 bases. The V gene's germline CDR1 is MDHEN and CDR2 SYDVKM. With 7 bases clipped from V and 5 bases from J, the junction kept 10 bases outside the gene matches. This CDR3 is 14 amino acids long.

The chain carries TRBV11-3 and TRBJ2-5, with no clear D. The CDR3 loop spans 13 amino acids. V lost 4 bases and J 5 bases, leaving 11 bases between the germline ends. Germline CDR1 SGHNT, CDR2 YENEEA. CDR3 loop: CASSSRASETQYF. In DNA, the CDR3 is TGTGCCAGCAGCTCCCGCGCTAGTGAGACCCAGTACTTC. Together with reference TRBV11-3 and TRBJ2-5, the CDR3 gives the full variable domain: EAGVVQSPRYKIIEKKQPVAFWCNPISGHNTLYWYLQNLGQGPELLIRYENEEAVDDSQLPKDRFSAERLKGVDSTLKIQPAELGDSAVYLCASSSRASETQYFGPGTRLLVL.

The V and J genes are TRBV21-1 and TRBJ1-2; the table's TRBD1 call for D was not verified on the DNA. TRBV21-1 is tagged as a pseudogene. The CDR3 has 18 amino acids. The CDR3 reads CASSKGGGRGPQLYGYTF. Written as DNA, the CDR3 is TGTGCCAGCAGCAAAGGAGGGGGCAGGGGGCCACAACTCTATGGCTACACCTTC.

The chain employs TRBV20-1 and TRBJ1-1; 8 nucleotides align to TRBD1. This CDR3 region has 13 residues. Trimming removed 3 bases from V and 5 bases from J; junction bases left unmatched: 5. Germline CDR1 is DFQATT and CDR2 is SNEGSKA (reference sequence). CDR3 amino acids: CSARQGARTEAFF. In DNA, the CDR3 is TGCAGTGCTAGGCAGGGGGCGAGGACTGAAGCTTTCTTT.

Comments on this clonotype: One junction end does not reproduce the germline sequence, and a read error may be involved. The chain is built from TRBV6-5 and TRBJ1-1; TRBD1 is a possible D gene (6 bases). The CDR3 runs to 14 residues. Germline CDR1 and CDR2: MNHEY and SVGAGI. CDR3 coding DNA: TGTGCCGGCAGTTACTCACAGGGAAACACTGAAGCTTTCTTT. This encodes CAGSYSQGNTEAFF.